The table lists the clone carrying this TCR beta chain with many counts. Authors' methods: Estimates of nucleated cell counts were drawn from the amplification of reference gene primers. TCRdb's copy holds only in-frame clones and misses some; the assay was immunoSEQ multiplex PCR. From that table come the V and J calls and clone size; the DNA was used to work out D and trimming. The sample contains 200,000 to 300,000 clones, roughly 90% of which appear only once. The CDR3 sequence is 18 residues long. The germline V and J ends were trimmed by 4 bases and 0 bases, with 19 bases remaining between them. Germline CDR1 reads MNHEY; CDR2 reads SVGEGT. The data are from a study of blood T cell repertoires in COVID-19. Study-wide background: Samples taken during acute and convalescent COVID-19 were collected in the United States, Italy and Spain. Sample material is recorded as cDNA or gDNA derived from T cells, B-cell-depleted T cells, or PBMCs.

The sample taken for sequencing was peripheral blood. This chain connects TRBV6-2 or TRBV6-3 to TRBJ1-5; tentatively, D is TRBD1 (5 bases). This sequence was found in a man in his fifties or sixties with acute or convalescent COVID-19. Written as DNA, the CDR3 is TGTGCCAGCAGTTCCTTTCCGCCAGGGAGGTCTAGCAATCAGCCCCAGCATTTT. Translation gives CASSSFPPGRSSNQPQHF.